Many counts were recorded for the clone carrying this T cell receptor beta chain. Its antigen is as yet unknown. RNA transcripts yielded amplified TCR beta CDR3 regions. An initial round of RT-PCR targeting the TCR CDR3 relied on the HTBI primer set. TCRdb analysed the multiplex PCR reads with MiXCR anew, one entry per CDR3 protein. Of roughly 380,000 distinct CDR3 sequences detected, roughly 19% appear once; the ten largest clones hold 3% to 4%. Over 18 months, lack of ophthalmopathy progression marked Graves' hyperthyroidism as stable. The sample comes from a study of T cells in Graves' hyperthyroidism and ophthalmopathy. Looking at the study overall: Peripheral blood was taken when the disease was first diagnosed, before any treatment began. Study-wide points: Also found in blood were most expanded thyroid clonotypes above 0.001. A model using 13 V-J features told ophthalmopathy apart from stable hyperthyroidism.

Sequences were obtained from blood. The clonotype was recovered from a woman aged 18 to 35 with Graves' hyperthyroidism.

The CDR3 DNA is TGTGCCAGCAGCTCCCTACGGGGGATTGCCTATGGCTACACCTTC. Protein: CASSSLRGIAYGYTF. This chain links TRBV11-2 with TRBJ1-2; possible D gene TRBD1, 5 bases. Looked up from germline, CDR1 is SGHAT and CDR2 is FQNNGV. There are 15 residues in the CDR3. V lost 4 bases to trimming and J lost 4 bases, with 16 bases between them.